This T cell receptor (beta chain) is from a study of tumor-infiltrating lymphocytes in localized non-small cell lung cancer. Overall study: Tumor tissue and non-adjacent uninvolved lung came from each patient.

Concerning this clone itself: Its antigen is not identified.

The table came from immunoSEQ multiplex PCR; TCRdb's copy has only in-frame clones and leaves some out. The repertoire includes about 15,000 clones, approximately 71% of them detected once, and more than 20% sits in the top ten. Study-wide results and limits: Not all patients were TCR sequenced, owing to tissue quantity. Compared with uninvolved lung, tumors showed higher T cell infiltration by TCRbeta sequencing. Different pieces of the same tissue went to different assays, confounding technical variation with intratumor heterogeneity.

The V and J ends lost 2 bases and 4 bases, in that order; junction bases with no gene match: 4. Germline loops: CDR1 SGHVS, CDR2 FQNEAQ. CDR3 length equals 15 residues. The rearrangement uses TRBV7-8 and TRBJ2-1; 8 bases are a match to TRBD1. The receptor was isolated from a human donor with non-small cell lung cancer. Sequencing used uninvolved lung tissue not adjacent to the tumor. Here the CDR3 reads CASSLRDRRYNEQFF. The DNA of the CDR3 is TGTGCCAGCAGCTTAAGGGACAGGCGTTACAATGAGCAGTTCTTC.